The clone carrying this T cell receptor beta chain appeared many times. These data are taken from a study of spatial heterogeneity in lung cancer. Time point of the sample: sample taken at primary tumor resection. MiXCR was run by TCRdb on the 5' RACE reads, yielding one entry per CDR3 protein. The profile shows 20,000 to 25,000 distinct CDR3 sequences, about 3.5% of them singletons. The ends were cut back, 6 bases at V and 7 bases at J, with 15 bases in the middle. The V gene's germline CDR1 is MNHNY and CDR2 SVGAGI (reference sequence). This CDR3 region has 14 residues. The sequence derives from a female donor with early-stage non-small cell lung cancer. V usage is TRBV6-6 and J usage is TRBJ2-2; TRBD1 or TRBD2 may be the D gene (7 bases each). The sequencing here drew on PBMCs, taken at surgery. Written as DNA, the CDR3 is TGTGCCAGCAGCAACAGGGGAGGGGGCGGGGAGCTGTTTTTT. This sequence encodes CASSNRGGGGELFF.